These 14 T cell receptor beta chains were all obtained from the same sample, sequenced in a study of identical twins. MiXCR, run by TCRdb on the 5' RACE reads, gives a single entry per CDR3 protein. The table shows some 500,000 distinct CDR3 sequences, with around an eighth occurring only once. The same data also went into a second study, on yellow fever vaccine responses in identical twins.

The sample comprised CD4+ T cells sorted from blood. Receptors were obtained from a woman aged 18-30 years in good health.

This clonotype turned up a few times. The J gene is TRBJ2-2, the V gene TRBV11-1; 9 nucleotides align to TRBD2. Per the germline V gene, CDR1 is SGHAT and CDR2 is FQDESV (reference sequence). The CDR3 consists of 19 residues. The J segment lost 4 bases and the V segment lost 4 bases, leaving 16 bases of the junction unmatched. CDR3 in DNA: TGTGCCAGCAGCTCTAGCCCCGGCGGGAGGGCCCATAGCACCGGGGAGCTGTTTTTT. It yields the protein CASSSSPGGRAHSTGELFF.

A few counts support this clonotype. This sequence joins TRBV3-1 and TRBJ1-6, with D tentatively TRBD1 (5 bases). Deletions cut 0 bases from V and 7 bases from J, with 13 bases between. The CDR3 loop spans 16 amino acids. CDR1 LGHDT and CDR2 YNNKEL come from the germline V gene (reference sequence). In nucleotides, the CDR3 is TGTGCCAGCAGCCAAGATTTAACAGGTTACAATTCACCCCTCCACTTT. Its protein product is CASSQDLTGYNSPLHF.

This clonotype was counted between two and nine times. This rearrangement joins TRBV7-9 to TRBJ2-4; tentatively, D is TRBD1 (6 bases). This CDR3 comprises 15 residues. Per the germline V gene, CDR1 is SEHNR and CDR2 is FQNEAQ (reference sequence). The V end lost 3 bases, the J end lost 3 bases, and 12 bases lay between the germline ends. CDR3 nucleotide sequence: TGTGCCAGCAGCTTCATCAGGGGCAGCAAAAACATTCAGTACTTC. Its protein product is CASSFIRGSKNIQYF.

This chain joins TRBV5-1 and TRBJ2-1, with D perhaps TRBD2 (6 bases). Trimming cost V 0 bases and J 6 bases, with 13 bases left between them. This CDR3 comprises 15 residues. From germline, CDR1 is SGHRS and CDR2 YFSETQ. The CDR3 spells CASSLAGTYSNEQFF. The CDR3 DNA follows: TGCGCCAGCAGCTTGGCCGGGACTTATTCCAATGAGCAGTTCTTC.

The V and J genes are TRBV7-2 and TRBJ2-1; 10 bases agree with TRBD1. The germline V gene encodes CDR1 SGHTA and CDR2 FQGNSA. This CDR3 has 15 amino acids. With V trimmed by 6 bases and J by 1 base, 3 bases remained unmatched. The CDR3 region is CASRWDRGSYNEQFF. The CDR3 DNA reads TGTGCCAGCAGATGGGACAGGGGATCCTACAATGAGCAGTTCTTC.

The CDR3 sequence is CSSRDSFTEAFF. CDR3 bases: TGCAGCTCCCGGGACAGCTTCACTGAAGCTTTCTTT. This sequence joins TRBV29-1 and TRBJ1-1; 7 nucleotides line up with TRBD1. Unmatched junction bases numbered 7, after V lost 8 bases and J lost 4 bases. Germline V gene lookup returns CDR1 SQVTM and CDR2 ANQGSEA. The CDR3 runs to 12 residues.

This clonotype was found a few times. This rearrangement joins TRBV4-2 to TRBJ2-1, with TRBD2 matching 9 bases. The junction had 5 bases not matched to a gene; V was cut back by 0 bases and J by 8 bases. CDR1 and CDR2 (germline): LGHNA, YNFKEQ. The CDR3 has 15 residues. DNA of the CDR3: TGTGCCAGCAGCCAAGATGAAGCGGGAGGAGATGAGCAGTTCTTC. It codes for CASSQDEAGGDEQFF.

A few counts support this clonotype. The chain joins TRBV5-1 to TRBJ2-2; D is undetermined. Trimming pared 7 bases from V and 1 base from J, leaving 11 bases between. CDR1 and CDR2 from the germline V gene are SGHRS and YFSETQ. The CDR3 loop spans 14 amino acids. CDR3 protein: CASGTLGNTGELFF. In nucleotides, the CDR3 is TGCGCCAGCGGTACCTTGGGGAACACCGGGGAGCTGTTTTTT.

This clonotype was seen a handful of times. J is TRBJ2-7 and V is TRBV9; 10 bases are shared with TRBD2. The CDR3 has 15 residues. V shed 3 bases and J 3 bases; nucleotides not matched to a gene: 6. CDR1 SGDLS and CDR2 YYNGEE come from the germline V gene. The CDR3 sequence is CASSALAGAFYEQYF. The CDR3 nucleotides read TGTGCCAGCAGCGCCCTAGCGGGGGCTTTCTACGAGCAGTACTTC.

This clonotype was counted only a few times. The rearrangement joins TRBV5-1 to TRBJ2-5, with D unclear. The CDR3 extends over 15 amino acids. The V end was cut by 5 bases, the J end by 1 base, with 15 bases between. The germline gives CDR1 SGHRS, CDR2 YFSETQ. The CDR3 nucleotides are TGCGCCAGCAGTGTGGGCAGAGGAGTCCAAGAGACCCAGTACTTC. Translation: CASSVGRGVQETQYF.

This clonotype was found many times. The gene calls are TRBV12-3 or TRBV12-4 and TRBJ1-2; a possible D gene is TRBD1 (5 bases). Trimming pared 7 bases from V and 5 bases from J, leaving 20 bases between. This CDR3 spans 15 amino acids. In DNA form, the CDR3 reads TGTGCCAGCATACGAGGGGAGATCCCGCTATATGGCTACACCTTC. It is translated as CASIRGEIPLYGYTF.

This chain joins TRBV20-1 and TRBJ2-7; the match to TRBD1 covers 9 bases. Germline V gene data show CDR1 as DFQATT and CDR2 as SNEGSKA (reference sequence). V was clipped by 3 bases and J by 6 bases; unmatched bases: 15. CDR3 length: 16 residues. The CDR3 is CSARDAYRGQLGEQYF. The CDR3 bases are TGCAGTGCTAGGGATGCTTACAGGGGGCAGTTAGGCGAGCAGTACTTC.

This clonotype was counted only a few times. The rearrangement uses TRBV6-5 and TRBJ2-1; no clear D gene. With 2 bases removed from V and 5 bases from J, the gap between germline ends came to 13 bases. Germline V lookup: CDR1 MNHEY, CDR2 SVGAGI. This CDR3 is 15 amino acids long. CDR3 in DNA: TGTGCCAGCAGTTACCGCGACCTTTCTCACAATGAGCAGTTCTTC. Encoded protein: CASSYRDLSHNEQFF.

This clonotype has a handful of counts. The chain joins TRBV15 to TRBJ2-7, with 8 bases matching TRBD1. Per germline, CDR1 LNHNV and CDR2 YYDKDF (reference sequence). The CDR3 contains 14 residues. V was clipped by 0 bases and J by 4 bases; unmatched bases: 2. CDR3 in amino acids: CATSRDRGPYEQYF. As DNA, the CDR3 is TGTGCCACCAGCAGAGACAGGGGGCCTTACGAGCAGTACTTC.